The rows below give T cell receptor beta chains drawn from one sample of a study of blood T cell repertoires in COVID-19. Profiling relied on immunoSEQ multiplex PCR, and the TCRdb table lists in-frame clones only, not all of them. The profile covers 200,000 or so clones, with about 85% appearing a single time and about 10% taken by the ten largest. Sequencing used PBMCs or T cells enriched from blood (not recorded which). The receptors here all came from a man aged 30 to 45 who had recovered from COVID-19. The CDR3 runs from the conserved cysteine through the conserved F or W. D genes are given only for firm matches. The size of a clone is reported for some rows only, either as once, few or many, or as a class for expanded clones.

TRBJ1-1,TRBV3-1/TRBV3-2,few,NA,TGTGCCAGCAGCCAAGCGCCAGAGCGTATGAGGGCTTTCTTT,CASSQAPERMRAFF
TRBJ1-2,TRBV9,NA,NA,TGTGCCAGCAGCGCCAGACAGGCCGACGGCTACACCTTC,CASSARQADGYTF
TRBJ1-1,TRBV19,once,TRBD1,TGTGCCAGTAGTCCCGGACAGGGGTGGGGAGGGACTGAAGCTTTCTTT,CASSPGQGWGGTEAFF
TRBJ1-3,TRBV24-1,NA,NA,TGTGCCACCAAAGAGGAGAAGGGGGACCAGACGAACACCATATATTTT,CATKEEKGDQTNTIYF
TRBJ1-6,TRBV14,NA,NA,TGTGCCAGCAGCCAAGCTACAGGGAGCTCCTATAATTCACCCCTCCACTTT,CASSQATGSSYNSPLHF
TRBJ1-4,TRBV28,once,TRBD1,TGTGCCAGCAGTCCAGGGACAGAACAACTTAAACTGTTTTTT,CASSPGTEQLKLFF
TRBJ2-1,TRBV30,NA,TRBD1,TGTGCCTGGGAAGGGGGCGTATACAATGAGCAGTTCTTC,CAWEGGVYNEQFF
TRBJ1-5,TRBV19,NA,NA,TGTGCCAGTAGTATAGCAGGGATTAATCAGCCCCAGCATTTT,CASSIAGINQPQHF
TRBJ2-7,TRBV2,NA,NA,TGTGCCAGCAGTCGTTTGGACGGGACCTACGAGCAGTACTTC,CASSRLDGTYEQYF
TRBJ2-2,TRBV7-2,few,TRBD2,TGTGCCAGCAGCTTAGACACTAGCGGCACCGGGGAGCTGTTTTTT,CASSLDTSGTGELFF
TRBJ2-2,TRBV5-1,NA,NA,TGCGCCAGCAGCTTGGAGGGAGAATTGACCGGGGAGCTGTTTTTT,CASSLEGELTGELFF
TRBJ2-7,TRBV15,NA,NA,TGTGCCACCAGCTCTTACAAGACAGGCACCTACGAGCAGTACTTC,CATSSYKTGTYEQYF
TRBJ2-7,TRBV5-5,NA,TRBD1,TGTGCCAGCAGCTTACAGGGGCACGAGCAGTACTTC,CASSLQGHEQYF
TRBJ1-1,TRBV2,NA,TRBD1,TGTGCCAGCAGTGAAGGGACAGGGAGAAACACTGAAGCTTTCTTT,CASSEGTGRNTEAFF
TRBJ1-2,TRBV30,NA,TRBD1,TGTGCCTGGAGTGCGGGACAGTCATATGGCTACACCTTC,CAWSAGQSYGYTF
TRBJ1-1,TRBV9,NA,TRBD1,TGTGCCAGCAGCCCCCCCGGGACAGTTGAGGCTTTCTTT,CASSPPGTVEAFF
TRBJ2-1,TRBV5-1,NA,TRBD2,TGCGCCAGCAGCTGGGCGCTAGCGGGAGCCCATGAGCAGTTCTTC,CASSWALAGAHEQFF
TRBJ2-7,TRBV11-2,NA,TRBD2,TGTGCCAGCAGCTTAGCTCTGACTAGCCTGTACGAGCAGTACTTC,CASSLALTSLYEQYF
TRBJ1-4,TRBV7-9,NA,TRBD1,TGTGCCAGCAGCGGGGGCCCTACCGGGACAGCCGAAAAACTGTTTTTT,CASSGGPTGTAEKLFF
TRBJ2-7,TRBV4-3,NA,NA,TGCGCCAGCAGCCAAATGGCAGGGAAAACCCGGGCCTACGAGCAGTACTTC,CASSQMAGKTRAYEQYF